This record concerns one T cell receptor beta chain sequence. Its antigen remains unknown. Its ends do not fully match the called genes, so a read error is possible. The record originates from a study of cytomegalovirus exposure and HLA in healthy donors. TCRdb's copy holds only in-frame clones and misses some; the assay was immunoSEQ multiplex PCR. The sample contains approximately 160,000 clones, more than 80% of which appear only once. Findings of the study overall: Cytomegalovirus status was reportedly diagnosed by the classifier with high sensitivity and specificity. The authors enumerated roughly 160 TCR beta chains as linked to cytomegalovirus.

Germline CDR1 reads SGHNT; CDR2 reads YYREEE (reference sequence). The CDR3 is 17 residues long. This TCR was recovered from a young woman in good health and CMV-seropositive. Sequenced sample: PBMCs. The chain couples TRBV5-4 to TRBJ2-5; D is perhaps TRBD2 (5 bases). The CDR3 DNA reads TGTGCCAGCAGATTGGACTGGAGGTCCTCTACGGAAGAGACCCAGTACTTC. The encoded protein is CASRLDWRSSTEETQYF.